The 22 T cell receptor beta chains below come from one sample, sequenced in a study of T cells after yellow fever vaccination. TCRdb redid the calling of the 5' RACE reads with MiXCR, one entry per CDR3 protein. The sample includes 150,000 to 200,000 distinct CDR3 sequences, 9.3% of them seen just once. The specimen comprised CD8+ T cells sorted from PBMCs, sampled 45 days after the yellow fever booster vaccination. The source of these receptors is a man aged 18 to 35 who received the YFV17D yellow fever vaccine.

The sample holds a few counts of this clonotype. The V and J genes are TRBV6-1 and TRBJ2-5; 10 bases agree with TRBD2. This CDR3 is built from 17 residues. From germline, CDR1 is MNHNS and CDR2 SASEGT. V was pared by 1 base and J by 5 bases, with 10 bases of the junction left unmatched. CDR3 DNA: TGTGCCAGCAGTGAAGAGATAGCGGGGGGCCCAGGGGAGACCCAGTACTTC. Protein sequence: CASSEEIAGGPGETQYF.

In its sample, this clonotype was seen a few times. The chain is built from TRBV12-3 or TRBV12-4 and TRBJ1-1; the D is unclear. V lost 3 bases and J 7 bases, leaving 15 bases between the germline ends. The CDR3 loop spans 14 amino acids. CDR3 in amino acids: CASSFGNGVNEAFF. CDR3 in DNA: TGTGCCAGCAGTTTCGGAAACGGGGTGAATGAAGCTTTCTTT.

This clonotype was counted only a few times. The V gene is TRBV25-1, the J gene TRBJ2-5; D is undetermined. CDR1 is MGHDK and CDR2 is SYGVNS in the germline V gene. The V and J ends lost 7 bases and 7 bases respectively, with 13 bases between them. The CDR3 is 12 residues long. The CDR3 region is CASTSESGTQYF. The CDR3 DNA reads as TGTGCCAGCACCAGCGAGTCTGGGACCCAGTACTTC.

There are a few counts of this clonotype. This chain connects TRBV10-3 to TRBJ2-1; a possible D gene is TRBD2 (5 bases). Trimming removed 4 bases from V and 4 bases from J, with 14 bases in between. The CDR3 extends over 15 amino acids. The V gene's germline CDR1 is ENHRY and CDR2 SYGVKD. CDR3 loop: CAISGTLAGYNEQFF. In nucleotides, the CDR3 is TGTGCCATCAGTGGGACCCTAGCAGGTTACAATGAGCAGTTCTTC.

This chain links TRBV27 with TRBJ2-2; D gene ambiguous. Germline loops: CDR1 MNHEY, CDR2 SMNVEV (reference sequence). Trimming stripped 3 bases from V and 6 bases from J, with 5 bases between. The CDR3 consists of 12 residues. In nucleotides, the CDR3 is TGTGCCAGCAGTTTCCTTGCCGGGGAGCTGTTTTTT. Translation gives CASSFLAGELFF.

V gene TRBV7-2 combines with J gene TRBJ2-1; D call uncertain. The germline CDR1 and CDR2 sequences are SGHTA and FQGNSA. The CDR3 is made up of 15 amino acids. V was clipped by 2 bases and J by 0 bases, with 8 bases between them. In DNA, the CDR3 is TGTGCCAGCAGCTTATATCAGGCCTCCTACAATGAGCAGTTCTTC. Encoded protein: CASSLYQASYNEQFF.

This clonotype was found many times. The chain combines TRBV4-1 with TRBJ1-6; D gene uncertain. The CDR3 has 19 residues. The V gene lost 1 base and the J gene lost 4 bases, with 20 bases spanning the gap. The germline V gene encodes CDR1 MGHRA and CDR2 YSYEKL. CDR3 bases: TGCGCCAGCAGCCAAGTGAGCCCAAACCGGGATTCGTATAATTCACCCCTCCACTTT. This translates into CASSQVSPNRDSYNSPLHF.

This clonotype came up many times. The V call is TRBV2, the J call TRBJ2-7, with TRBD1 as a possible D gene (6 bases). The CDR3 consists of 15 residues. With 7 bases removed from V and 2 bases from J, the gap between germline ends came to 18 bases. Germline V gene data show CDR1 as SNHLY and CDR2 as FYNNEI. Written as DNA, the CDR3 is TGTGCCAGCACCTCATTGGACAGTCTCCCCTACGAGCAGTACTTC. Translation gives CASTSLDSLPYEQYF.

The chain has TRBV6-2 or TRBV6-3 and TRBJ2-7, with D possibly being TRBD2 (5 bases). Germline CDR1 reads MNHEY; CDR2 reads SVGEGT. The CDR3 spans 11 residues. The germline V and J ends were trimmed by 6 bases and 5 bases, with 8 bases remaining between them. The CDR3 DNA is TGTGCCAGCAGCCCGGGGAACGAGCAGTACTTC. Translating gives CASSPGNEQYF.

This clonotype showed up just a few times. The V call is TRBV5-6, the J call TRBJ2-3, with TRBD2 matching 10 bases. J gave up 4 bases and V 0 bases, and 5 bases lay outside the gene matches. Germline CDR1 is SGHDT and CDR2 is YYEEEE. The CDR3 sequence is 16 residues long. DNA for the CDR3: TGTGCCAGCAGCTTGGTACTAGCGGGGTCCTCAGATACGCAGTATTTT. This sequence encodes CASSLVLAGSSDTQYF. The entire variable domain, with the rest obtained from reference TRBV5-6 and TRBJ2-3, is as follows: DAGVTQSPTHLIKTRGQQVTLRCSPKSGHDTVSWYQQALGQGPQFIFQYYEEEERQRGNFPDRFSGHQFPNYSSELNVNALLLGDSALYLCASSLVLAGSSDTQYFGPGTRLTVL.

This clonotype occurred a few times. The chain uses TRBV3-1 and TRBJ2-3, with unresolved D. The CDR3 extends over 15 amino acids. Trimming pared 1 base from V and 2 bases from J, leaving 10 bases between. The germline V gene encodes CDR1 LGHDT and CDR2 YNNKEL (reference sequence). The CDR3 loop is CASSQVGPFTDTQYF. CDR3 in DNA: TGTGCCAGCAGCCAAGTCGGCCCATTCACAGATACGCAGTATTTT.

This clonotype was found many times. A much larger clone differs from this one at a single base, so this may be a read error. This chain uses TRBV6-1 with TRBJ2-5; 11 nucleotides match TRBD2. The CDR3 length is 15 residues. Per the germline V gene, CDR1 is MNHNS and CDR2 is SASEGT. The ends lost 1 base at V and 4 bases at J; junction bases unmatched: 2. The CDR3 sequence is CASSEVAGGPETQYF. The CDR3 nucleotides read TGTGCCAGCAGTGAAGTAGCGGGGGGGCCAGAGACCCAGTACTTC.

At least ten counts were recorded for this clonotype. The V gene is TRBV27, the J gene TRBJ2-2, with D perhaps TRBD1 or TRBD2 (5 bases each). V lost 3 bases and J lost 4, with 6 bases in between. Germline-derived CDR1 and CDR2 are MNHEY and SMNVEV (reference sequence). The CDR3 is made up of 13 amino acids. The CDR3 coding sequence is TGTGCCAGCAGTTTTGGGGGCACCGGGGAGCTGTTTTTT. Residues: CASSFGGTGELFF.

V usage is TRBV12-3 or TRBV12-4 and J usage is TRBJ2-1, with 9 positions matching TRBD2. The CDR3 runs 14 residues. V lost 7 bases, J lost 5 bases, and 6 bases stayed unmatched. CDR3 DNA sequence: TGTGCCAGCAAGACCGGGACTAGCCACAATGAGCAGTTCTTC. It translates to CASKTGTSHNEQFF.

The chain combines TRBV15 with TRBJ2-3; weak D call: TRBD1 (6 bases). Deletions cut 8 bases from V and 4 bases from J, with 22 bases between. The CDR3 runs to 16 residues. Germline V gene data show CDR1 as LNHNV and CDR2 as YYDKDF (reference sequence). This chain's CDR3 is CATLSGDEGMADTQYF. The CDR3 bases are TGTGCCACCCTGTCAGGGGATGAGGGAATGGCAGATACGCAGTATTTT.

This clonotype was recorded at least ten times. This chain joins TRBV4-1 and TRBJ1-2, with no clear D. Germline CDR1 and CDR2: MGHRA and YSYEKL. The CDR3 extends over 15 amino acids. Trimming pared 2 bases from V and 6 bases from J, leaving 16 bases between. This CDR3 is CASSQQTPITNGYTF. CDR3 sequence (DNA): TGCGCCAGCAGCCAACAGACTCCCATAACAAATGGCTACACCTTC.

This clonotype was picked up a small number of times. The chain is built from TRBV14 and TRBJ1-4; 10 positions match TRBD1. CDR1 is SGHDN, CDR2 FVKESK, per germline. The CDR3 has 15 residues. J lost 7 bases, V lost 5 bases, and 7 bases had no gene match. The CDR3 region is CASSFPGQGPEKLFF. The CDR3 DNA reads as TGTGCCAGCAGCTTCCCGGGACAGGGGCCTGAAAAACTGTTTTTT. The full variable domain, with the rest looked up from reference TRBV14 and TRBJ1-4, is EAGVTQFPSHSVIEKGQTVTLRCDPISGHDNLYWYRRVMGKEIKFLLHFVKESKQDESGMPNNRFLAERTGGTYSTLKVQPAELEDSGVYFCASSFPGQGPEKLFFGSGTQLSVL.

V usage is TRBV25-1 and J usage is TRBJ2-7, with unresolved D. The CDR3 has 11 residues. Germline-derived CDR1 and CDR2 are MGHDK and SYGVNS. Trimming left V 3 bases short and J 13 bases short, with 13 bases between. This CDR3 is CASSESSLRYF. The CDR3, as DNA: TGTGCCAGCAGTGAGTCTAGTCTGCGTTACTTC.

This clonotype turned up a few times. The gene calls are TRBV20-1 and TRBJ2-1; D gene unclear. This CDR3 region has 15 residues. Germline V gene data show CDR1 as DFQATT and CDR2 as SNEGSKA (reference sequence). V was pared by 0 bases and J by 3 bases, with 12 bases between. The CDR3 coding sequence is TGCAGTGCTAGAGATCGAAGGGCAATCTACAATGAGCAGTTCTTC. This encodes CSARDRRAIYNEQFF.

In its sample, this clonotype was seen many times. V and J are TRBV24-1 and TRBJ1-2, with D uncertain. Trimming took off 4 bases at V and 3 bases at J, with 8 bases between the two ends. The germline V gene has CDR1 KGHDR and CDR2 SFDVKD. The CDR3 consists of 13 residues. The CDR3 DNA is TGTGCCACCAGTGAAACAGCAGACTATGGCTACACCTTC. Its protein product is CATSETADYGYTF.

This clonotype was counted at least ten times. The chain uses TRBV4-2 and TRBJ2-1; 9 bases agree with TRBD2. Germline V gene sequence: CDR1 LGHNA, CDR2 YNFKEQ. The ends lost 8 bases at V and 5 bases at J; junction bases unmatched: 7. The CDR3 covers 14 residues. The CDR3 protein is CASRGGAEHNEQFF. The DNA of the CDR3 is TGTGCCAGCCGCGGGGGGGCCGAACACAATGAGCAGTTCTTC.

This chain connects TRBV6-6 to TRBJ2-7; D is ambiguous. Trimming left V 2 bases short and J 3 bases short, with 5 bases between. The CDR3 totals 12 residues. CDR1 is MNHNY, CDR2 SVGAGI, per germline (reference sequence). The CDR3 loop reads CASSYDGYEQYV. The DNA of the CDR3 is TGTGCCAGCAGTTACGATGGCTACGAGCAGTACGTC.